The rows below give T cell receptor beta chains drawn from one sample of a study of Graves' ophthalmopathy and Graves' hyperthyroidism. From the multiplex PCR reads, TCRdb called clonotypes with MiXCR, one entry per CDR3 protein. The sample shows just over 400,000 distinct CDR3 sequences, 20% to 25% of them seen only once. Sequenced sample: peripheral blood. Receptors were obtained from a woman aged 18-29 years with stable Graves' hyperthyroidism. Each CDR3 is given without its conserved first and last residue.

V,J,length,CDR3
TRBV7-2,TRBJ1-2,13,ASSIRPGANYGYT
TRBV20-1,TRBJ1-1,13,SGSDRGRMNTEAF
TRBV28,TRBJ2-7,13,ASSLSASRSYEQY
TRBV29-1,TRBJ2-6,13,SVETGGSGANVLT
TRBV6-1,TRBJ2-5,14,ASSERAGSGGETQY
TRBV3-1,TRBJ2-5,13,ASSQEEGVTETQY
TRBV12-3/TRBV12-4,TRBJ1-5,13,ASSLVGRGNQPQH
TRBV6-1,TRBJ2-7,11,ASGGTADYEQY
TRBV29-1,TRBJ2-5,12,SVEARLRKETQY
TRBV7-9,TRBJ1-2,13,ASRTLKGQGYGYT
TRBV4-2,TRBJ1-5,14,ASSQDLGRRNQPQH
TRBV18,TRBJ2-7,14,ASSPPQAAKSYEQY
TRBV18,TRBJ1-5,14,ASSPAGGNSNQPQH
TRBV11-2,TRBJ1-3,14,ASSFYGLGWGNTIY
TRBV18,TRBJ2-7,14,ASSPRAAGGAYEQY
TRBV12-3/TRBV12-4,TRBJ1-1,11,ASSFGGATEAF
TRBV5-1,TRBJ2-7,13,ASSSGRQADYEQY
TRBV19,TRBJ2-5,13,ASSIGLFSRKTQY
TRBV30,TRBJ1-3,13,AWSVGRLSGNTIY
TRBV10-3,TRBJ1-2,13,AISENNLLYYGYT
TRBV6-2/TRBV6-3,TRBJ2-7,12,ASSYRGQTYEQY
TRBV24-1,TRBJ2-5,11,ATSDSDRETQY
TRBV15,TRBJ1-5,11,ATSRTLSQPQH
TRBV6-5,TRBJ2-5,10,ASRQYQETQY
TRBV6-5,TRBJ1-1,15,ASSYAQGAGGNTEAF
TRBV20-1,TRBJ1-1,13,SAKGDRESVTEAF
TRBV28,TRBJ1-1,10,ASTSGGTEAF
TRBV20-1,TRBJ2-2,11,SASGLTTGELF
TRBV7-9,TRBJ1-1,11,ASSLGTNTEAF
TRBV20-1,TRBJ2-2,15,SAREWSGGAGTGELF
TRBV27,TRBJ1-6,11,ASSLELVSPLH
TRBV12-3/TRBV12-4,TRBJ1-6,12,ASSRTGWNSPLH
TRBV20-1,TRBJ1-5,12,SARRQDSNQPQH
TRBV20-1,TRBJ2-5,11,SAKKDYSETQY
TRBV7-2,TRBJ2-5,13,ASSVTRTIQETQY
TRBV7-6,TRBJ2-5,14,ASSQGGNLYQETQY
TRBV7-2,TRBJ1-6,13,ASSSIPGPNSPLH
TRBV20-1,TRBJ1-5,12,SAQQGYSNQPQH
TRBV10-3,TRBJ2-7,17,AISESLSSGRGDAYEQY
TRBV6-1,TRBJ2-4,13,ASSARDRVSDIQY
TRBV9,TRBJ2-5,14,ASSVGQRDHQETQY
TRBV4-3,TRBJ1-1,12,ASSQDTVNTEAF
TRBV20-1,TRBJ2-7,16,SARSGLAGDLESYEQY
TRBV13,TRBJ1-2,13,ASSLRGLGDYGYT
TRBV19,TRBJ1-5,11,ASSIQSNQPQH
TRBV7-9,TRBJ2-5,12,ASRIDRGSETQY
TRBV29-1,TRBJ2-5,10,SVEIEVKTQY
TRBV6-1,TRBJ1-1,13,ASIPQGLPNTEAF